This is a list of T cell receptor beta chains from one sample in a study of cytomegalovirus exposure and HLA in healthy donors. This table comes from immunoSEQ multiplex PCR, and its TCRdb copy is limited to in-frame clones, with some not included. Among over 100,000 clones listed, around 57% were seen once. The sequencing input was PBMCs. These receptors all come from a human donor in good health. Both conserved end residues are part of each CDR3. A D gene is named only where the DNA matches it firmly. Some rows mark clone size as missing; the rest say once, few, many or name a class of expanded clone.

v_gene: TRBV6-5
j_gene: TRBJ2-5
abundance: -
d_gene: TRBD2
CDR3aa: CASKRPLAGQETQYF
CDR3nt: TGTGCCAGCAAACGTCCGTTAGCGGGGCAAGAGACCCAGTACTTC

v_gene: TRBV6-1
j_gene: TRBJ2-7
abundance: -
d_gene: TRBD2
CDR3aa: CASSEALQGTSGRAYEQYF
CDR3nt: TGTGCCAGCAGTGAAGCGCTTCAGGGTACAAGCGGGAGGGCCTACGAGCAGTACTTC

v_gene: TRBV7-9
j_gene: TRBJ1-2
abundance: few
d_gene: -
CDR3aa: CASSLALEGYTF
CDR3nt: TGTGCCAGCAGCTTAGCCTTAGAGGGCTACACCTTC

v_gene: TRBV28
j_gene: TRBJ2-2
abundance: -
d_gene: -
CDR3aa: CASSLSGSWSTGELFF
CDR3nt: TGTGCCAGCAGTTTATCCGGTAGTTGGTCCACCGGGGAGCTGTTTTTT

v_gene: TRBV30
j_gene: TRBJ1-1
abundance: few
d_gene: -
CDR3aa: CAWIRNTEAFF
CDR3nt: TGTGCCTGGATTCGGAACACTGAAGCTTTCTTT

v_gene: TRBV19
j_gene: TRBJ1-1
abundance: -
d_gene: -
CDR3aa: CASSIASRSRREAFF
CDR3nt: TGTGCCAGTAGTATAGCTTCTAGGAGCCGGAGAGAAGCTTTCTTT

v_gene: TRBV5-1
j_gene: TRBJ1-3
abundance: -
d_gene: -
CDR3aa: CASSPTEVYSGNTIYF
CDR3nt: TGCGCCAGCAGCCCCACAGAAGTATACTCTGGAAACACCATATATTTT

v_gene: TRBV10-3
j_gene: TRBJ1-5
abundance: few
d_gene: -
CDR3aa: CAISGGKTGPQHF
CDR3nt: TGTGCCATCAGTGGTGGGAAAACAGGGCCCCAGCATTTT

v_gene: TRBV9
j_gene: TRBJ2-2
abundance: -
d_gene: -
CDR3aa: CASSVGPPAGELFF
CDR3nt: TGTGCCAGCAGCGTAGGTCCTCCGGCCGGGGAGCTGTTTTTT

v_gene: TRBV2
j_gene: TRBJ2-4
abundance: -
d_gene: -
CDR3aa: CASGDSITKNIQYF
CDR3nt: TGTGCCAGCGGCGACAGTATTACCAAAAACATTCAGTACTTC

v_gene: TRBV6-1
j_gene: TRBJ1-5
abundance: once
d_gene: -
CDR3aa: CASSGTRDLHRNQPQHF
CDR3nt: TGTGCCAGCAGTGGGACCCGGGATCTCCACCGCAATCAGCCCCAGCATTTT

v_gene: TRBV10-3
j_gene: TRBJ2-1
abundance: -
d_gene: TRBD2
CDR3aa: CAISDPGREAGQFF
CDR3nt: TGTGCCATCAGTGACCCGGGGCGGGAGGCGGGGCAGTTCTTC

v_gene: TRBV7-9
j_gene: TRBJ2-6
abundance: -
d_gene: -
CDR3aa: CASSPGHLSGANVLTF
CDR3nt: TGTGCCAGCAGCCCAGGACACCTTTCTGGGGCCAACGTCCTGACTTTC

v_gene: TRBV4-1
j_gene: TRBJ2-3
abundance: -
d_gene: TRBD2
CDR3aa: CASSTRTSGSTDTQYF
CDR3nt: TGCGCCAGCAGCACACGGACTAGCGGGAGCACAGATACGCAGTATTTT

v_gene: TRBV6-5
j_gene: TRBJ2-2
abundance: few
d_gene: -
CDR3aa: CASSYWRAEGELFF
CDR3nt: TGTGCCAGCAGTTACTGGCGGGCAGAAGGGGAGCTGTTTTTT

v_gene: TRBV10-3
j_gene: TRBJ2-7
abundance: -
d_gene: TRBD2
CDR3aa: CAISGPGLAGVQYEQYF
CDR3nt: TGTGCCATCAGTGGACCGGGACTAGCGGGAGTTCAGTACGAGCAGTACTTC

v_gene: TRBV6-5
j_gene: TRBJ2-3
abundance: few
d_gene: -
CDR3aa: CASSIAESTDTQYF
CDR3nt: TGTGCCAGCAGCATAGCGGAGAGCACAGATACGCAGTATTTT

v_gene: TRBV7-9
j_gene: TRBJ2-7
abundance: -
d_gene: -
CDR3aa: CASSLARGLGYEQYF
CDR3nt: TGTGCCAGCAGCTTAGCGAGGGGACTCGGATACGAGCAGTACTTC